This T cell receptor beta chain was found in a study of OX40 agonist ivuxolimab in advanced cancers. For context, the study as a whole: Ivuxolimab was a fully human IgG2 agonistic monoclonal antibody targeting the costimulatory receptor OX40 (CD134). Intravenous ivuxolimab was administered to patients every 2 weeks at six dose levels: 0.01, 0.1, 0.3, 1.5, 3 and 10 mg/kg. Of the roughly 52 dose-escalation patients, hepatocellular carcinoma was present in approximately 20, melanoma in roughly 15, renal cell carcinoma in 9 and head and neck cancer in 9. In the dose-escalation cohort, more than 80% of patients were male, and the mean age was 60 years with a range of roughly 23 to 79. Prior anti-PD-1, anti-PD-L1 or anti-CTLA-4 therapy was permitted, and 30% to 50% of dose-escalation patients had received checkpoint inhibitors. Partial responses occurred in three dose-escalation patients, of whom one had hepatocellular carcinoma and two had cutaneous melanoma. Peripheral TCRbeta sequencing was intended to test whether TCR sequence diversity was altered and clonal T-cell expansion was caused by ivuxolimab. The monotherapy dose-escalation portion (N ≈ 56 patients) of the phase I ivuxolimab trial is reported in the paper. Overall study outcomes, separate from this receptor: The antigen specificity of the peripheral T cells that underwent clonal expansion was not determined. In partial responders in the 0.1-3.0 mg/kg groups, normalized peripheral clonal expansion was found to be among the lowest, especially among CD8+ T cells. After ivuxolimab, expanded clones were on average more numerous among CD8+ T cells than among CD4+ T cells. At doses of 0.1 to 3.0 mg/kg, clonal expansion of both CD4+ and CD8+ T cells in blood was seen between baseline and week 6. Low levels of normalized T-cell clonal expansion were also seen in some patients who did not respond.

This clone was counted only a few times. Its binding antigen is unknown. Per-base qualities were not stored, and no clone one base away is much larger. Patients with a history of autoimmune disease or receiving systemic immunosuppression were excluded from the trial. Peripheral blood for TCR sequencing was collected from all dose cohorts at baseline, on cycle 4 day 1, and on cycle 7 day 1. The samples were taken from a phase I, first-in-human, multicenter, open-label dose-escalation trial of ivuxolimab. Adults with locally advanced or metastatic melanoma, renal cell carcinoma, hepatocellular carcinoma or head and neck squamous cell carcinoma were enrolled in the trial. Before TCR sequencing, CD4+ T cells and CD8+ T cells were sorted from peripheral blood as separate populations. Genomic DNA was isolated from the sorted cells so that the TCRbeta CDR3 region could be sequenced. The immunoSEQ Assay was used for sequencing of TCRbeta CDR3 regions. Here the immuneACCESS table is served through TCRdb, limited to in-frame sequences with V and J called. Missing clones are a known gap in these copies; in checked studies unresolved V genes cover under half, and the rest lacks a known reason. The sample yields about 68,000 clones; more than 65% were counted once. 1.5% to 2% of the sample is taken by the ten largest.

Deletion took 7 bases off V and 1 base off J, with a span of 10 bases between the germline ends. CDR1 and CDR2 are drawn from the germline V gene (reference sequence): LNHDA, SQIVND. The CDR3 covers 13 residues, taking in both the cysteine and the phenylalanine. Just the 39-base CDR3 DNA is kept, in frame starting at base 1. Here the sequenced sample was CD4+ or CD8+ T cells sorted from blood, taken in a trial of the OX40 agonist ivuxolimab. The TCR originated in an adult with an advanced solid tumor such as melanoma, head and neck, liver or kidney cancer. The chain was built from TRBV19 and TRBJ2-5, with a weak D call of TRBD1 (5 bases match). DNA sequence: TGTGCCAGTACAGGGATGAGCCAAGAGACCCAGTACTTC. It encodes CASTGMSQETQYF.